This TCR beta chain was captured by sequencing in a study of CD8+CD57+ T cells in acquired aplastic anemia. According to the study, genomic DNA was the template for TCR beta VDJ and CDR3 profiling. Each CDR3 protein gets one entry after TCRdb re-called the reads with MiXCR. The sample has under 350,000 distinct CDR3 sequences, 56% seen once; the top ten hold approximately 1.3%. Germline V gene sequence: CDR1 SSHAT, CDR2 FNYEAQ (reference sequence). The V gene end was trimmed by 5 bases and the J gene end by 9 bases; junction bases not matched to a gene: 14. CDR3 size: 15 residues. Sequencing was done on patients that had shown CD8+CD57+ cell expansion by flow cytometry. Everyone among the patients had severe acquired aplastic anemia.

The J gene is TRBJ2-5, the V gene TRBV7-7; 8 nucleotides align to TRBD1. The sequenced sample was sorted CD4+, CD8+, or CD8+CD57+ T cells (not recorded which) from PBMCs. The TCR sequence derives from a human donor with aplastic anemia. CDR3 coding DNA: TGTGCCAGCAGCACACAAGCAGGGGGCGGTCAGCCCCAGTACTTC. The encoded protein is CASSTQAGGGQPQYF.